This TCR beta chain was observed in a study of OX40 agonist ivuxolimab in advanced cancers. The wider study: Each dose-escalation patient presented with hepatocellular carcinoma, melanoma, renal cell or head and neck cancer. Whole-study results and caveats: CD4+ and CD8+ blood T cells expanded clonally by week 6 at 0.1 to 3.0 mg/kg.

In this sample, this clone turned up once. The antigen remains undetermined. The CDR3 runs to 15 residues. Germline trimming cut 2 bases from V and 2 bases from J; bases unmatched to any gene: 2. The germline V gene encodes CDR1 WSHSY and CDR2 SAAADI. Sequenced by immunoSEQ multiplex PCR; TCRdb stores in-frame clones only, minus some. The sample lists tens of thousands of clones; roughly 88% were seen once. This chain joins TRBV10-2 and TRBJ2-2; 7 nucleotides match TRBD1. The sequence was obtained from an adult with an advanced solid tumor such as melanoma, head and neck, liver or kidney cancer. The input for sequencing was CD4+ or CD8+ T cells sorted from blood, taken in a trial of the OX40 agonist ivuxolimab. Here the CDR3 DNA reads TGCGCCAGCAGTGAGCACAGGGGAAACACCGGGGAGCTGTTTTTT. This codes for CASSEHRGNTGELFF.